This TCR beta chain was captured by sequencing in a study of shared clonotypes between healthy human individuals. Cells designated naive CD8 were CD45RO-negative and were positively selected for CCR7, with terminally differentiated effector memory CD45RA+ cells excluded. Sequencing was performed with immunoSEQ multiplex PCR; in TCRdb, only in-frame clones are kept and a portion is missing. The repertoire consists of hundreds of thousands of clones, with approximately 96% occurring once and the leading ten covering about 0.11%. V lost 3 bases, J lost 4 bases, and 16 bases lay in between. CDR1 is SNHLY, CDR2 FYNNEI, per germline. This CDR3 comprises 16 residues.

The rearrangement joins TRBV2 to TRBJ2-1; TRBD1 is a possible D gene (5 bases). Material for sequencing was naive CD8+ T cells sorted from blood. This receptor was identified in a woman aged 25 to 39 in good health. The CDR3 protein is CASSDVVVTVYNEQFF. In DNA form, the CDR3 reads TGTGCCAGCAGTGATGTGGTGGTGACAGTTTACAATGAGCAGTTCTTC. Full variable domain (rest looked up from reference TRBV2 and TRBJ2-1): EPEVTQTPSHQVTQMGQEVILRCVPISNHLYFYWYRQILGQKVEFLVSFYNNEISEKSEIFDDQFSVERPDGSNFTLKIRSTKLEDSAMYFCASSDVVVTVYNEQFFGPGTRLTVL.